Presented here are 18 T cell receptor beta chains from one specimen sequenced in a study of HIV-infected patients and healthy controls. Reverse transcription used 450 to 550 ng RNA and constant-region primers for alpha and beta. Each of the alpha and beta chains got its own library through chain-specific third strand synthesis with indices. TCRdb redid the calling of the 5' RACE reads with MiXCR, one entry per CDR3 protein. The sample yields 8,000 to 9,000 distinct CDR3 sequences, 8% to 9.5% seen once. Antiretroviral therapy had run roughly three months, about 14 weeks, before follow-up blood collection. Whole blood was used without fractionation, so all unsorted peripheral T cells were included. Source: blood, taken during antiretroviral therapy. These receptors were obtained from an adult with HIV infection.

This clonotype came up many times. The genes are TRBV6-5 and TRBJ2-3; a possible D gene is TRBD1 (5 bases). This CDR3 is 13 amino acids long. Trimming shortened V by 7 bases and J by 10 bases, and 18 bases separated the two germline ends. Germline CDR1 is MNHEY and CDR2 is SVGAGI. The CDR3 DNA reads TGTGCCAGCACCGGTGTGGGGAAAGGGGCGCAGTATTTT. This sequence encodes CASTGVGKGAQYF.

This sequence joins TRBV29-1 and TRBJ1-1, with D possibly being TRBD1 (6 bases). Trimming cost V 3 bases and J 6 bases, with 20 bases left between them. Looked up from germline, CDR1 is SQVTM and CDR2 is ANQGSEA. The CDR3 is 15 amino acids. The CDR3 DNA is TGCAGCGTTGACCTCCGGGACACCGGAGGTCCTGAAGCTTTCTTT. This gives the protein CSVDLRDTGGPEAFF.

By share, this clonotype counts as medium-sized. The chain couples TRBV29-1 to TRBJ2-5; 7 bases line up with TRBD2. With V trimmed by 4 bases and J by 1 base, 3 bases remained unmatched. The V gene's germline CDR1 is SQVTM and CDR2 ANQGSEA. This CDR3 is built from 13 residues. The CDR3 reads CSVGGGAQETQYF. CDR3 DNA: TGCAGCGTTGGGGGAGGGGCCCAAGAGACCCAGTACTTC.

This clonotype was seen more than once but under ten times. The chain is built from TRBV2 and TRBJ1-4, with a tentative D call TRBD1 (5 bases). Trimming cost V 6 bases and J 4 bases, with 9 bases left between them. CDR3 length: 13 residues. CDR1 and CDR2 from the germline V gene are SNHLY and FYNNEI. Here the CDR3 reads CASSNRINEKLFF. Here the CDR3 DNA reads TGTGCCAGCAGCAACAGGATTAATGAAAAACTGTTTTTT. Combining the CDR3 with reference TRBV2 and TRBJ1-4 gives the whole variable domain EPEVTQTPSHQVTQMGQEVILRCVPISNHLYFYWYRQILGQKVEFLVSFYNNEISEKSEIFDDQFSVERPDGSNFTLKIRSTKLEDSAMYFCASSNRINEKLFFGSGTQLSVL.

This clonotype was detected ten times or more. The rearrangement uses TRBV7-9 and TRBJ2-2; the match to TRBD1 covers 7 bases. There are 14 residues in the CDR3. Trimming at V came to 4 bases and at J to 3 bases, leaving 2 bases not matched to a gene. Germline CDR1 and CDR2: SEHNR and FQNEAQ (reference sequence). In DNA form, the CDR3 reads TGTGCCAGCAGCTACGACAGGGACACCGGGGAGCTGTTTTTT. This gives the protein CASSYDRDTGELFF.

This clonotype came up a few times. The CDR3 protein is CSIGQKQETQYF. The CDR3 DNA reads TGCAGCATTGGACAGAAACAAGAGACCCAGTACTTC. The chain uses TRBV29-1 and TRBJ2-5; weak D call: TRBD1 (6 bases). V shed 8 bases and J shed 2 bases, with 12 bases lying between them. The CDR3 totals 12 residues. In germline, CDR1 is SQVTM, CDR2 ANQGSEA.

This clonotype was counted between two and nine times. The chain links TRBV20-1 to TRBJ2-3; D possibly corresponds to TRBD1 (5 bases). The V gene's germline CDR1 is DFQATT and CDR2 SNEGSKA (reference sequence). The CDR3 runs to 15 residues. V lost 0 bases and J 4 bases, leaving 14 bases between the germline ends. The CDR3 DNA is TGCAGTGCTAGAGAGCAGGGTAGAAGCCCAGATACGCAGTATTTT. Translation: CSAREQGRSPDTQYF.

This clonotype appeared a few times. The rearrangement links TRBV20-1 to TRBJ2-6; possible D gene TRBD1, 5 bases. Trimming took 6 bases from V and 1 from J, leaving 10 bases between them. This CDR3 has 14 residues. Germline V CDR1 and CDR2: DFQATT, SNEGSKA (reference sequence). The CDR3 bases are TGCAGTGCCCTTCAGGGTTCTGGGGCCAACGTCCTGACTTTC. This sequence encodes CSALQGSGANVLTF.

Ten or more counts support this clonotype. The CDR3 here is CASSLGPDIDHSPLHF. The CDR3 DNA reads as TGCGCCAGCAGCTTGGGCCCCGACATAGACCATTCACCCCTCCACTTT. This chain links TRBV5-1 with TRBJ1-6, with unresolved D. Trimming cost V 0 bases and J 8 bases, with 15 bases left between them. The CDR3 covers 16 residues. Germline V CDR1 and CDR2: SGHRS, YFSETQ.

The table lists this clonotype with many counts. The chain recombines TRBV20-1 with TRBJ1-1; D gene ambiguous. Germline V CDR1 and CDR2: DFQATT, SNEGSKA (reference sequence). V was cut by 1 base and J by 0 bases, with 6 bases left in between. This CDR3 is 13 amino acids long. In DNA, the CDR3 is TGCAGTGCTAGAGCCCAGCTGAACACTGAAGCTTTCTTT. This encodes CSARAQLNTEAFF.

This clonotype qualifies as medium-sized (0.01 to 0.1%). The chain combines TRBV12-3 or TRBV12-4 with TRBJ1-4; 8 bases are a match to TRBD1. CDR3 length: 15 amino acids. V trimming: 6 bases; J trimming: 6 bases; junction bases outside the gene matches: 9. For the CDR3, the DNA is TGTGCCAGCAGCCTCACAGGGACAGGTCATGAAAAACTGTTTTTT. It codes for CASSLTGTGHEKLFF.

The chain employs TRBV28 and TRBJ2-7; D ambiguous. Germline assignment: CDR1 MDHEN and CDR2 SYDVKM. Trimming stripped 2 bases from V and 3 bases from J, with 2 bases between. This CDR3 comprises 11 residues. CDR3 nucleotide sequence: TGTGCCAGCAGTTTAGTCTACGAGCAGTACTTC. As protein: CASSLVYEQYF.

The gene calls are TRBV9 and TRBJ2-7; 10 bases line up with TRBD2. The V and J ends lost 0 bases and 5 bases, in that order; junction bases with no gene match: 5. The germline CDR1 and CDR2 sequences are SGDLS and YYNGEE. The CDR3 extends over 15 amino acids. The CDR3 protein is CASSVGGTSVDEQYF. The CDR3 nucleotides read TGTGCCAGCAGCGTAGGGGGGACTAGCGTCGACGAGCAGTACTTC. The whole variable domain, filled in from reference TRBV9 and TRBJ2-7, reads DSGVTQTPKHLITATGQRVTLRCSPRSGDLSVYWYQQSLDQGLQFLIQYYNGEERAKGNILERFSAQQFPDLHSELNLSSLELGDSALYFCASSVGGTSVDEQYFGPGTRLTVT.

CDR3 in amino acids: CASSVEAGAIANYGYTF. In nucleotides, the CDR3 is TGTGCCAGCAGCGTAGAAGCAGGGGCCATAGCTAACTATGGCTACACCTTC. V gene TRBV9 combines with J gene TRBJ1-2; possible D gene TRBD1, 6 bases. The germline gives CDR1 SGDLS, CDR2 YYNGEE. This CDR3 region has 17 residues. Trimming shortened V by 0 bases and J by 0 bases, and 15 bases separated the two germline ends.

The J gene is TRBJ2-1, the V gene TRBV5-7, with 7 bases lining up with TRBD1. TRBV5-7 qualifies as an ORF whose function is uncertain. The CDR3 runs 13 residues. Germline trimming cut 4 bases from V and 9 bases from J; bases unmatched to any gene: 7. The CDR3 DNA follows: TGTGCCAGCAGCCACAGGGGTAGTTGTGAGCAGTTCTTC. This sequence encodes CASSHRGSCEQFF.

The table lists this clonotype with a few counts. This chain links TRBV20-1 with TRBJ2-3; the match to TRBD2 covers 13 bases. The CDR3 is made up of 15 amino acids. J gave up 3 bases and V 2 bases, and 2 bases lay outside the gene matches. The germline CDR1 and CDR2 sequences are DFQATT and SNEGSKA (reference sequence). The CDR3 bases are TGCAGTGCTAGATGGACTAGCGGGAGAACAGATACGCAGTATTTT. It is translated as CSARWTSGRTDTQYF.

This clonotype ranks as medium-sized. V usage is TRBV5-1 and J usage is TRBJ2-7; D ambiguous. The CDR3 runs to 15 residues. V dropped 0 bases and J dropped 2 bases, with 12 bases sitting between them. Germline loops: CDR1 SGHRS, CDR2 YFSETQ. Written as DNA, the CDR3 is TGCGCCAGCAGCTTGGGGCGACTTGCAGCCTACGAGCAGTACTTC. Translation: CASSLGRLAAYEQYF.

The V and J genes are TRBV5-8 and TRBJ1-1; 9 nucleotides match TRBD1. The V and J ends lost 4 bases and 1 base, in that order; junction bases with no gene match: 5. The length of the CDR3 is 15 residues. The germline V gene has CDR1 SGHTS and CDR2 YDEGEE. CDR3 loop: CASSLWDRENTEAFF. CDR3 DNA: TGTGCCAGCAGCCTCTGGGACAGGGAGAACACTGAAGCTTTCTTT.